A single sample is the source of the 14 T cell receptor beta chains below, sequenced in a study of blood T cell repertoires in COVID-19. Produced via immunoSEQ multiplex PCR; TCRdb's table is partial and in-frame only. The sample carries 170,000 or so clones, 75% to 85% recorded once. Sequencing was performed on peripheral blood. Receptors originate from a human donor in a cohort sampled during active COVID-19.

The sample holds a few counts of this clone. V is TRBV11-2 and J is TRBJ1-2; D remains ambiguous. Germline V CDR1 and CDR2: SGHAT, FQNNGV. There are 14 residues in the CDR3. Trimming cost V 3 bases and J 6 bases, with 14 bases left between them. The CDR3 loop is CASSLVARYDGYTF. In nucleotides, the CDR3 is TGTGCCAGCAGCTTGGTGGCCAGATACGATGGCTACACCTTC. Supplemented by reference TRBV11-2 and TRBJ1-2, the full variable domain reads EAGVAQSPRYKIIEKRQSVAFWCNPISGHATLYWYQQILGQGPKLLIQFQNNGVVDDSQLPKDRFSAERLKGVDSTLKIQPAKLEDSAVYLCASSLVARYDGYTFGSGTRLTVV.

V and J are TRBV7-6 and TRBJ2-6; 10 bases align to TRBD2. From germline, CDR1 is SGHVS and CDR2 FNYEAQ. CDR3 length: 15 residues. Unmatched junction bases numbered 4, after V lost 2 bases and J lost 9 bases. CDR3 DNA sequence: TGTGCCAGCAGCTTACTAGCGGGGGATGACAACGTCCTGACTTTC. Amino acids: CASSLLAGDDNVLTF.

The CDR3 loop reads CASSQVSGPSPYEQYF. CDR3 DNA sequence: TGTGCCAGCAGCCAAGTGAGCGGCCCTTCGCCCTACGAGCAGTACTTC. The chain is built from TRBV3-1 (or the pseudogene TRBV3-2) and TRBJ2-7; D might be TRBD2 (5 bases). V was shortened by 1 base and J by 2 bases, with 15 bases between the two germline ends. CDR1 LGHDT and CDR2 YNNKEL come from the germline V gene (reference sequence). The CDR3 is 16 residues long.

Of note for this clone: Other DNA sequences from this sample encode an identical CDR3 as well. The chain recombines TRBV4-2 with TRBJ1-4; perhaps TRBD1 as D (6 bases). V was clipped by 1 base and J by 5 bases, with 8 bases between them. The CDR3 sequence is 14 residues long. The germline CDR1 and CDR2 sequences are LGHNA and YNFKEQ. The CDR3 protein is CASSQVQGNEKLFF. The CDR3 DNA reads TGTGCCAGCAGCCAAGTGCAGGGGAATGAAAAACTGTTTTTT.

This clone was seen only a few times. CDR3 sequence reads: CASSPSRFPYEQYF. CDR3 in DNA: TGTGCCAGTAGTCCCTCGCGGTTTCCCTACGAGCAGTACTTC. The rearrangement uses TRBV19 and TRBJ2-7; unclear D gene. V was clipped by 5 bases and J by 2 bases, with 13 bases between them. This CDR3 has 14 residues. Germline V gene data show CDR1 as LNHDA and CDR2 as SQIVND (reference sequence).

V is TRBV3-1 (or the pseudogene TRBV3-2) and J is TRBJ1-6; unclear D gene. Trimming removed 1 base at V and 0 bases at J, with 7 bases between. Germline lookup yields CDR1 LGHDT and CDR2 YNNKEL (reference sequence). CDR3 length: 16 amino acids. The CDR3 protein is CASSQVNSSYNSPLHF. CDR3 DNA sequence: TGTGCCAGCAGCCAAGTCAACAGCTCCTATAATTCACCCCTCCACTTT.

The rearrangement uses TRBV6-1 and TRBJ1-5; D is unresolved. Germline assignment: CDR1 MNHNS and CDR2 SASEGT. V gave up 0 bases and J gave up 4 bases, with 7 bases separating them. The CDR3 is 14 amino acids. CDR3 in DNA: TGTGCCAGCAGTGAAGCGGCCCAGAATCAGCCCCAGCATTTT. Translation: CASSEAAQNQPQHF.

The chain employs TRBV14 and TRBJ2-7, with 7 bases fitting TRBD1. The CDR3 consists of 14 residues. With 4 bases clipped from V and 3 bases from J, the junction kept 6 bases outside the gene matches. The V gene's germline CDR1 is SGHDN and CDR2 FVKESK. The CDR3 DNA reads as TGTGCCAGCAGCCGTTTCAGGGGGAGCTACGAGCAGTACTTC. It translates to CASSRFRGSYEQYF.

This clone was detected once. The rearrangement uses TRBV4-3 and TRBJ2-5; 7 bases align to TRBD1. V was clipped by 1 base and J by 5 bases; unmatched bases: 7. Germline lookup yields CDR1 LGHNA and CDR2 YSLEER. CDR3 length equals 15 residues. The CDR3 sequence is CASSQVGQPSETQYF. CDR3 in DNA: TGCGCCAGCAGCCAAGTGGGACAGCCCTCTGAGACCCAGTACTTC.

This chain joins TRBV5-6 and TRBJ1-1; D uncertain. The CDR3 runs 15 residues. V was pared by 2 bases and J by 0 bases, with 11 bases between. Germline CDR1 is SGHDT and CDR2 is YYEEEE. Here the CDR3 reads CASSFLRQMNTEAFF. The DNA for the CDR3 is TGTGCCAGCAGCTTTTTAAGACAAATGAACACTGAAGCTTTCTTT.

Here the CDR3 reads CASSLLTGYSNQPQHF. CDR3 sequence (DNA): TGTGCCAGCAGCTTATTGACAGGCTATAGCAATCAGCCCCAGCATTTT. V gene TRBV7-9 combines with J gene TRBJ1-5; D might be TRBD1 (6 bases). The CDR3 is made up of 16 amino acids. CDR1 SEHNR and CDR2 FQNEAQ come from the germline V gene (reference sequence). V lost 2 bases and J lost 0, with 11 bases in between.

Here the CDR3 DNA reads TGTGCCAGCAGCCTCACTGGGGCCAACGTCCTGACTTTC. Translated: CASSLTGANVLTF. This chain joins TRBV6-2 or TRBV6-3 and TRBJ2-6; D uncertain. The V gene lost 6 bases and the J gene lost 2 bases, with 5 bases spanning the gap. Germline V gene lookup returns CDR1 MNHEY and CDR2 SVGEGT. The CDR3 totals 13 residues.

In regard to this clone: The junction and the germline gene differ at one end; a read error may be behind it. The chain has TRBV7-7 and TRBJ2-1; D may be TRBD1 (6 bases). CDR1 and CDR2 from the germline V gene are SSHAT and FNYEAQ (reference sequence). The CDR3 loop spans 13 amino acids. The CDR3 DNA reads TGTGCTAGCAGCCCCGGACAGTACAATGAGCAGTTCTTC. Translating gives CASSPGQYNEQFF.

V gene TRBV5-1 combines with J gene TRBJ1-1; 9 positions agree with TRBD1. Per the germline V gene, CDR1 is SGHRS and CDR2 is YFSETQ. The CDR3 runs to 14 residues. The junction had 5 bases not matched to a gene; V was cut back by 3 bases and J by 5 bases. In nucleotides, the CDR3 is TGCGCCAGCAGCTGGGACAGGGCCAAAACTGAAGCTTTCTTT. This encodes CASSWDRAKTEAFF.